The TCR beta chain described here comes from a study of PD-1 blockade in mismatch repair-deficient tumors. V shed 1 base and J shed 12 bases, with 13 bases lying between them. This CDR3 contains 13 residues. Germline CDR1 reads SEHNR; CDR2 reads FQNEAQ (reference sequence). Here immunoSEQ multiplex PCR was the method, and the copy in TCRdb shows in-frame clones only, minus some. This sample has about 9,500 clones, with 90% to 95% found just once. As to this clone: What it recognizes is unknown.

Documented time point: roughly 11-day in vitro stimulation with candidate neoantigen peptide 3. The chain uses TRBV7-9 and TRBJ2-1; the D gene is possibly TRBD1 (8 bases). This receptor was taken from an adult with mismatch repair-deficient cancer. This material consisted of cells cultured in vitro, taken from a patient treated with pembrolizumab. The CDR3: CASSLDTGGAQFF. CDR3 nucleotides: TGTGCCAGCAGCTTAGATACAGGGGGGGCGCAGTTCTTC.